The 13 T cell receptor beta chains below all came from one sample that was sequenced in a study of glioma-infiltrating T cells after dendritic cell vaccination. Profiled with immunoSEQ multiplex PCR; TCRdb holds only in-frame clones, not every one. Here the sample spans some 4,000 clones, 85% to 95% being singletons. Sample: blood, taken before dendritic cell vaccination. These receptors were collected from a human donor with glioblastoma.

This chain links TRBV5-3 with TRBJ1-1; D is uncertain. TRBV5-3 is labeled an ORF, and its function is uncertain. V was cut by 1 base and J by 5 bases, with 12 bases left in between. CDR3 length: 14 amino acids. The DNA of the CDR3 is TGTGCCAGAAGCTTGACCCGGGAAGGGACTGAAGCTTTCTTT. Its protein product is CARSLTREGTEAFF.

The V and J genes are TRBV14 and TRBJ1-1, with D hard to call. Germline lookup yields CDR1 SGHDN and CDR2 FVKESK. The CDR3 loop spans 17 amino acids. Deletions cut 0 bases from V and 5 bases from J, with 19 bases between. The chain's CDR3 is CASSQDSRVAGKTEAFF. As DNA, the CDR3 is TGTGCCAGCAGCCAAGATTCGAGGGTAGCCGGGAAAACTGAAGCTTTCTTT.

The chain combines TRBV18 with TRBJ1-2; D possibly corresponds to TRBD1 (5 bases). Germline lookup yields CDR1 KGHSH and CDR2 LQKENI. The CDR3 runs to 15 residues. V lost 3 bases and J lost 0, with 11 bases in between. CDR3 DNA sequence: TGTGCCAGCTCACCTACAGGTTTTTCTAACTATGGCTACACCTTC. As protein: CASSPTGFSNYGYTF.

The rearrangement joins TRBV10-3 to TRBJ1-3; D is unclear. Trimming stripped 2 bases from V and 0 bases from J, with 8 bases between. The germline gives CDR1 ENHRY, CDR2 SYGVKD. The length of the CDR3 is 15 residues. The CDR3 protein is CAISEPGGSGNTIYF. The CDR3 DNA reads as TGTGCCATCAGTGAGCCTGGCGGCTCTGGAAACACCATATATTTT.

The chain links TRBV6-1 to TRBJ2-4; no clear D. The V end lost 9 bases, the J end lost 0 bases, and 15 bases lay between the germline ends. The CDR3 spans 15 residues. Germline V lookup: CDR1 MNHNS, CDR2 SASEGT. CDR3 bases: TGTGCCAGTCGAACTGAAACTCTAGCCAAAAACATTCAGTACTTC. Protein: CASRTETLAKNIQYF.

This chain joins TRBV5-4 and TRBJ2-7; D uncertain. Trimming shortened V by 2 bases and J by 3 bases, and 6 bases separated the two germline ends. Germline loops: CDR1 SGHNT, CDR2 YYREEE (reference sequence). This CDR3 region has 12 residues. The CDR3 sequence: CASSFSVYEQYF. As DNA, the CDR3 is TGTGCCAGCAGCTTCTCCGTCTACGAGCAGTACTTC.

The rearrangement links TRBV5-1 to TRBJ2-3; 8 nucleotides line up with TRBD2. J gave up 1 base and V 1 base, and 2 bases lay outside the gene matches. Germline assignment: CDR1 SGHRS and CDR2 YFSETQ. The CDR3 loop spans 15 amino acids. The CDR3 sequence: CASSLREGGTDTQYF. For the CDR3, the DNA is TGCGCCAGCAGCTTGCGGGAGGGCGGCACAGATACGCAGTATTTT.

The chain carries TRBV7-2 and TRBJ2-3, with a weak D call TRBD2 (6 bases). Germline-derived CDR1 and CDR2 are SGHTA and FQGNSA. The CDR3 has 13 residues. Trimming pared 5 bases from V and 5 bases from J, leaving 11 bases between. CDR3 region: CASSITGEDTQYF. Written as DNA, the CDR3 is TGTGCCAGCAGCATCACGGGAGAAGATACGCAGTATTTT.

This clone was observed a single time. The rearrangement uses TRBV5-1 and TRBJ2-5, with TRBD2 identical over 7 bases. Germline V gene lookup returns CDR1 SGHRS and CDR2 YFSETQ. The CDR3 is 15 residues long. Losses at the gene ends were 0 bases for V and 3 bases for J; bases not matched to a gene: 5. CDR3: CASSLAASGEETQYF. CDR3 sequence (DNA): TGCGCCAGCAGCTTGGCGGCTAGCGGCGAAGAGACCCAGTACTTC.

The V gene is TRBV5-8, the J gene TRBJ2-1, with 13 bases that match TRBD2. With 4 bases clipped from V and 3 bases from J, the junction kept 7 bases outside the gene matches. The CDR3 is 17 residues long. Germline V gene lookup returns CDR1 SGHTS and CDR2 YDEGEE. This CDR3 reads CASSRSGTSGIYNEQFF. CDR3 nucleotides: TGTGCCAGCAGCCGCTCGGGGACTAGCGGGATCTACAATGAGCAGTTCTTC. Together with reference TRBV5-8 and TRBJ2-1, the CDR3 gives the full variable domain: EAGVTQSPTHLIKTRGQQATLRCSPISGHTSVYWYQQALGLGLQFLLWYDEGEERNRGNFPPRFSGRQFPNYSSELNVNALELEDSALYLCASSRSGTSGIYNEQFFGPGTRLTVL.

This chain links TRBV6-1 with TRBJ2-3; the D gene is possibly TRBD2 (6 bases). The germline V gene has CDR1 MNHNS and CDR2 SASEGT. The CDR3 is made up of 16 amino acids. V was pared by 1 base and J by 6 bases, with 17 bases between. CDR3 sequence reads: CASSEGGWRAGDTQYF. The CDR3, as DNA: TGTGCCAGCAGTGAAGGGGGTTGGAGGGCCGGGGATACGCAGTATTTT.

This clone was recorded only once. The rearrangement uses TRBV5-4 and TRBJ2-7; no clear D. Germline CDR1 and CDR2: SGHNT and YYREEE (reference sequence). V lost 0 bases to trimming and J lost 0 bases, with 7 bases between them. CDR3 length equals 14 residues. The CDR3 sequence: CASSLEDTSYEQYF. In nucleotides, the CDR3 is TGTGCCAGCAGCTTGGAAGACACCTCCTACGAGCAGTACTTC. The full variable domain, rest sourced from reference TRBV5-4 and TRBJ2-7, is ETGVTQSPTHLIKTRGQQVTLRCSSQSGHNTVSWYQQALGQGPQFIFQYYREEENGRGNFPPRFSGLQFPNYSSELNVNALELDDSALYLCASSLEDTSYEQYFGPGTRLTVT.

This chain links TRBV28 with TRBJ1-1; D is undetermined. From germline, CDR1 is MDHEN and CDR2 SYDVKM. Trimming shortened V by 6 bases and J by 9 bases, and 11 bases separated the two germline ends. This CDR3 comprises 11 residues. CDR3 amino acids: CASRDLRQAFF. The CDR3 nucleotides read TGTGCCAGCAGAGATTTGCGCCAAGCTTTCTTT.